This T cell receptor (beta chain) was obtained from a study of T cell responses to AZD1222 COVID-19 vaccine. Whole-study findings and limits: Regions 160-218 and 743-854 held dominance among vaccine-associated CD4 TCRs, which spanned spike.

The method was immunoSEQ multiplex PCR; TCRdb's version includes in-frame clones alone and lacks a portion of them. The table shows fewer than 200,000 clones, with 85% to 90% occurring only once. Remarks on this clone: The antigen remains undetermined.

The specimen comprised peripheral blood, sampled 28 days after the second AZD1222 dose. The origin of this receptor is an adult who received the AZD1222 COVID-19 vaccine.

CDR3 DNA: TGTGCCAGCAGCGTCTCAGGGGGTGGCTACACCTTC. Protein product: CASSVSGGGYTF. The chain joins TRBV9 to TRBJ1-2; 7 bases are a match to TRBD1. J was trimmed by 7 bases and V by 2 bases; bases with no gene match: 2. The CDR3 runs 12 residues. In germline, CDR1 is SGDLS, CDR2 YYNGEE. The full variable domain, with the rest looked up from reference TRBV9 and TRBJ1-2, is DSGVTQTPKHLITATGQRVTLRCSPRSGDLSVYWYQQSLDQGLQFLIQYYNGEERAKGNILERFSAQQFPDLHSELNLSSLELGDSALYFCASSVSGGGYTFGSGTRLTVV.